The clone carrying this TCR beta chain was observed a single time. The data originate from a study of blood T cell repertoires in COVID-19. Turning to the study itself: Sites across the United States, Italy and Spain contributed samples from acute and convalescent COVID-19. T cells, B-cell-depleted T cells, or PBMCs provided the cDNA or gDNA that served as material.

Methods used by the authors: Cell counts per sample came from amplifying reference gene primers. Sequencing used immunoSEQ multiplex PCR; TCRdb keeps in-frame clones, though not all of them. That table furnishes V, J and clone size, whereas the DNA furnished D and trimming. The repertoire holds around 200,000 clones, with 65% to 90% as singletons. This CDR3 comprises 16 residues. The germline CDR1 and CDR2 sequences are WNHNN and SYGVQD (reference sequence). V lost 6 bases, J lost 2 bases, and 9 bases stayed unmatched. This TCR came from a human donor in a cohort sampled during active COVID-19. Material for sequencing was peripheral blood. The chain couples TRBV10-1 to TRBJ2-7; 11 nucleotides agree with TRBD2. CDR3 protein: CASSEYTSGSPYEQYF. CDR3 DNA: TGCGCCAGCAGCGAATATACTAGCGGGAGCCCCTACGAGCAGTACTTC.